This note documents a single TCR beta chain sequence. Its antigen is undetermined. The investigators reverse transcribed all of the isolated RNA, so they sequenced expressed TCRB transcripts. Naive, central memory and regulatory T cell samples yielded around 3.9 million reads on average. Profiled with immunoSEQ multiplex PCR; TCRdb holds only in-frame clones, not every one. The sample holds fewer than 45,000 clones, 55% to 70% seen once. These data originate in a study of beta chain features in type 1 diabetes. For the study at large: Cell yields, gender and age were comparable in patients and healthy donors.

Study-wide results and caveats: Patients with Type 1 diabetes showed moderately but significantly shorter TCRB CDR3s in all four CD4+ subsets.

The CDR3 is made up of 12 amino acids. Trimming stripped 4 bases from V and 4 bases from J, with 6 bases between. Germline V CDR1 and CDR2: SGDLS, YYNGEE. This chain links TRBV9 with TRBJ2-1; D is perhaps TRBD2 (5 bases). The receptor was derived from a woman in her thirties in good health. Sequencing was done on a sample of Tregs from blood. The CDR3 here is CASSLAYNEQFF. Written as DNA, the CDR3 is TGTGCCAGCAGCCTAGCTTACAATGAGCAGTTCTTC. Using reference TRBV9 and TRBJ2-1 for the parts outside the CDR3, the full variable domain is DSGVTQTPKHLITATGQRVTLRCSPRSGDLSVYWYQQSLDQGLQFLIQYYNGEERAKGNILERFSAQQFPDLHSELNLSSLELGDSALYFCASSLAYNEQFFGPGTRLTVL.